This T cell receptor beta chain was captured by sequencing in a study of T cell repertoires in cytomegalovirus infection. Overall study: Recently described HLA-C-restricted plus well-studied HLA-B-restricted CMV epitopes were used.

TCRdb reprocessed the reads with MiXCR, giving one entry per CDR3 protein. The sample contains about 100,000 distinct CDR3 sequences, less than 30% of which appear only once. A word on this clonotype: Its specificity is unknown.

V lost 5 bases and J lost 0; bases outside the gene matches: 4. Germline V lookup: CDR1 MNHNY, CDR2 SVGAGI (reference sequence). This CDR3 is built from 15 residues. The chain couples TRBV6-6 to TRBJ1-5; 7 bases align to TRBD1. The material sequenced was CD8+ T cells from cultured PBMCs, taken from culture after CMV antigen stimulation. The receptor was derived from a human donor in good health (CMV status not recorded). Some clones in this sample may be carry-over from other donors' samples. CDR3: CASSGTAYSNQPQHF. As DNA, the CDR3 is TGTGCCAGCAGTGGGACAGCTTATAGCAATCAGCCCCAGCATTTT.